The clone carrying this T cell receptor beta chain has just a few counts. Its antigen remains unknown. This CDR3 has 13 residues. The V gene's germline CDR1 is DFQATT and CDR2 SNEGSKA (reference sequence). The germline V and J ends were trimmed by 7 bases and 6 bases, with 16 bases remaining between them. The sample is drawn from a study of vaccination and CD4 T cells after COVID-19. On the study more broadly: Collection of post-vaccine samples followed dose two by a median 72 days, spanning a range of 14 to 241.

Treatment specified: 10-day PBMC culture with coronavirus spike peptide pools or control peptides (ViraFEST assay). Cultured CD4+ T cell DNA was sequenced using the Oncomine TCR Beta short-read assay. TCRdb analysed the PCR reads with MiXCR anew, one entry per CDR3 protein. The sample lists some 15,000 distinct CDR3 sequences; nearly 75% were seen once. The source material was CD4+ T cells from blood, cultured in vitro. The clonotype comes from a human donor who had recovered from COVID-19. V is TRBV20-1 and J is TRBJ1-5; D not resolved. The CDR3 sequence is CSVEGGTGQPQHF. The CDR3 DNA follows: TGCAGTGTGGAGGGAGGTACGGGTCAGCCCCAGCATTTT.